The 5 T cell receptor beta chains below all came from one sample that was sequenced in a study of blood T cells in healthy people across ages (dated by TCRdb to between 2015 and 2017). Receptor amplification or capture employed 5' RACE. TCRdb records Illumina HiSeq 2500 as the sequencer. The second PCR ran for about 6 to 12 cycles and used a J-beta primer mix along with a sample-barcoded 5' primer. TCRdb's own reprocessing of the public reads used fastp at Q25 and MiXCR and kept productive beta chains. Every CDR3 protein is listed once, alongside the most common genes and DNA of its rows. The sample table records about 730,000 distinct CDR3 sequences; roughly two fifths of these occur just once. 20% to 25% of the sample is held by the ten biggest clonotypes. Sequenced input: blood. These TCRs come from a woman aged 55-75 years in good health.

In this sample, this clonotype turned up many times. The chain carries TRBV29-1 and TRBJ1-2; 7 bases map to TRBD1. Trimming took 5 bases from V and 5 from J; bases not matched to a gene: 17. Germline-derived CDR1 and CDR2 are SQVTM and ANQGSEA. There are 16 residues in the CDR3. The CDR3 sequence: CSVTSPKGQDPYGYTF. Here the CDR3 DNA reads TGCAGCGTTACAAGCCCCAAAGGACAGGACCCTTATGGCTACACCTTC.

Concerning this clonotype: This may be a read error: a much more frequent sequence differs by one nucleotide. The chain carries TRBV9 and TRBJ2-7; the match to TRBD1 covers 8 bases. Germline V lookup: CDR1 SGDLS, CDR2 YYNGEE. V shed 1 base, J shed 6 bases, and the junction held 3 bases outside the gene matches. The CDR3 has 13 residues. As DNA, the CDR3 is TGTGCCAGCAGCGTAAGCGACAGGGGCGAGCAGTACTTC. Its translation: CASSVSDRGEQYF.

The chain is built from TRBV11-2 and TRBJ2-3, with 7 bases lining up with TRBD2. CDR1 is SGHAT and CDR2 is FQNNGV in the germline V gene. This CDR3 is 17 amino acids long. Trimming at V came to 3 bases and at J to 0 bases, leaving 9 bases not matched to a gene. The CDR3 sequence is CASSLGTTTFSTDTQYF. In DNA form, the CDR3 reads TGTGCCAGCAGCTTGGGGACTACTACCTTTAGCACAGATACGCAGTATTTT.

The chain uses TRBV5-1 and TRBJ1-2; 11 bases agree with TRBD1. From germline, CDR1 is SGHRS and CDR2 YFSETQ. The length of the CDR3 is 14 residues. Unmatched junction bases numbered 4, after V lost 3 bases and J lost 6 bases. The CDR3 DNA is TGCGCCAGCAGCTCTGGACAGGGGGCGAATGGCTACACCTTC. Protein: CASSSGQGANGYTF.

The chain couples TRBV18 to TRBJ1-2; unclear D gene. V dropped 0 bases and J dropped 5 bases, with 13 bases sitting between them. The CDR3 has 15 residues. Germline V gene sequence: CDR1 KGHSH, CDR2 LQKENI. As DNA, the CDR3 is TGTGCCAGCTCACCACCCTCGGTGGGAGGGTATGGCTACACCTTC. Amino acids: CASSPPSVGGYGYTF.